The rows below give T cell receptor beta chains drawn from one sample of a study of T cell responses to AZD1222 COVID-19 vaccine. The method was immunoSEQ multiplex PCR; TCRdb's version includes in-frame clones alone and lacks a portion of them. The table records under 250,000 clones, around 93% of them present only once. The material was peripheral blood, obtained on day 0 of MenACWY control vaccination. These receptors were obtained from an adult in good health. Each CDR3 is given with its conserved first and last residue. The order of the fields is clone size, V gene, CDR3 protein. Size is stated for part of the rows, as once, few or many counts, or as a class when the clone is expanded.

size: -
V: TRBV3-1/TRBV3-2
CDR3: CASSQDTGASYGYTF

size: -
V: TRBV7-2
CDR3: CASSLVGGSYNEQFF

size: -
V: TRBV6-5
CDR3: CASSYGAGFEQYF

size: -
V: TRBV30
CDR3: CAFRRGMGTEAFF

size: -
V: TRBV4-3
CDR3: CASSQGSGGPGEQYF

size: -
V: TRBV28
CDR3: CASNRQGTGELFF

size: -
V: TRBV7-6
CDR3: CASSLVGGGAAGYTF

size: -
V: TRBV12-3/TRBV12-4
CDR3: CASSFNGNYGYTF

size: -
V: TRBV29-1
CDR3: CSVVGTGRYEQFF

size: -
V: TRBV5-1
CDR3: CASSLDEVNTEAFF

size: -
V: TRBV24-1
CDR3: CATSGERTAFNEKLFF

size: -
V: TRBV6-2/TRBV6-3
CDR3: CASSYSRNKKNTGELFF

size: -
V: TRBV28
CDR3: CASSPGQYHNSPLHF

size: -
V: TRBV6-2/TRBV6-3
CDR3: CASSLQRGASYEQYF

size: -
V: TRBV6-6
CDR3: CASRTGGAINEQYF

size: -
V: TRBV5-4
CDR3: CASSLLSDTQYF

size: -
V: TRBV7-9
CDR3: CASSLAGQFYGYTF

size: -
V: TRBV15
CDR3: CATSIGREYEQYF

size: -
V: TRBV4-3
CDR3: CASSQGGGGGGDGYTF

size: once
V: TRBV7-9
CDR3: CASSLGNRANGELFF

size: once
V: TRBV19
CDR3: CAIANTGTGDGYTF

size: once
V: TRBV3-1/TRBV3-2
CDR3: CASSQDNSRALRDTEAFF

size: -
V: TRBV2
CDR3: CASSAGRRNEKLFF

size: -
V: TRBV18
CDR3: CASSPRQKNEQFF

size: -
V: TRBV5-1
CDR3: CASSLGGPNEKLFF

size: few
V: TRBV27
CDR3: CASSLGDGYEQYF

size: -
V: TRBV12-3/TRBV12-4
CDR3: CASRRTTNEKLFF

size: -
V: TRBV5-1
CDR3: CASSTGTGSETQYF

size: once
V: TRBV5-1
CDR3: CASSPVQGMGTDTQYF

size: -
V: TRBV5-1
CDR3: CASSFWGATNEKLFF

size: -
V: TRBV20-1
CDR3: CSASAGYGYTF

size: -
V: TRBV30
CDR3: CAWSVAGYGYTF

size: -
V: TRBV10-2
CDR3: CASSDSGSNQPQHF

size: -
V: TRBV18
CDR3: CASSPLPGEDYGYTF

size: once
V: TRBV7-8
CDR3: CASSSTGVGGYTF

size: -
V: TRBV19
CDR3: CASSPHLATDTQYF

size: -
V: TRBV21-1
CDR3: CASTPGTGGYNEQFF

size: -
V: TRBV2
CDR3: CASSVGAGGSHGYTF

size: -
V: TRBV7-8
CDR3: CASSSQASGQLSNQPQHF

size: -
V: TRBV2
CDR3: CASTRDGVDTQYF

size: -
V: TRBV4-1
CDR3: CASSQPRTGGKNTEAFF

size: -
V: TRBV19
CDR3: CASRPREGQLSSYNSPLHF

size: -
V: TRBV5-1
CDR3: CASSLGQGYTEAFF

size: -
V: TRBV4-3
CDR3: CASSQDPQGRNTIYF

size: -
V: TRBV15
CDR3: CATSRPRAPLHF

size: -
V: TRBV6-5
CDR3: CASSYVQGRRNSPLHF

size: -
V: TRBV28
CDR3: CASSFLGPIDGYTF

size: -
V: TRBV19
CDR3: CASSALTGTNTEAFF

size: -
V: TRBV6-2/TRBV6-3
CDR3: CASSRRVGYTF

size: -
V: TRBV2
CDR3: CASTEGGLEWFF

size: -
V: TRBV28
CDR3: CASMRGVFYNEQFF

size: once
V: TRBV30
CDR3: CAWSETGEYQPQHF

size: -
V: TRBV19
CDR3: CASSTAGGNEQFF

size: -
V: TRBV27
CDR3: CASSLSLGTTIFYNEQFF